Shown below are 20 T cell receptor beta chains from a single sample sequenced in a study of shared clonotypes between healthy human individuals. Here immunoSEQ multiplex PCR was the method, and the copy in TCRdb shows in-frame clones only, minus some. This table holds approximately 700,000 clones, 55% to 85% found once. The sample comprised memory CD4+ T cells sorted from blood. Subset given: CD45RA-negative fraction. The receptor source for this set is a woman under 40 in good health.

The chain links TRBV10-3 to TRBJ2-1; weak D call: TRBD1 (6 bases). From germline, CDR1 is ENHRY and CDR2 SYGVKD. The germline V and J ends were trimmed by 5 bases and 9 bases, with 8 bases remaining between them. This CDR3 has 11 residues. In DNA form, the CDR3 reads TGTGCCATCAGTACAGGGATTGAGCAGTTCTTC. Translating gives CAISTGIEQFF.

This clone came up many times. This chain connects TRBV30 to TRBJ1-1, with D possibly being TRBD1 (6 bases). Germline V lookup: CDR1 GTSNPN, CDR2 SVGIG (reference sequence). The CDR3 is 14 amino acids. Trimming removed 2 bases from V and 0 bases from J, with 10 bases in between. CDR3 loop: CAWSTGQLNTEAFF. The CDR3 bases are TGTGCCTGGAGTACGGGACAATTGAACACTGAAGCTTTCTTT.

V and J are TRBV6-1 and TRBJ2-7; D uncertain. From germline, CDR1 is MNHNS and CDR2 SASEGT. V was clipped by 4 bases and J by 0 bases, with 4 bases between them. The CDR3 has 12 residues. The CDR3 DNA follows: TGTGCCAGCAGTGGGTACTCCTACGAGCAGTACTTC. Encoded protein: CASSGYSYEQYF.

The V and J genes are TRBV27 and TRBJ1-5, with a possible D match to TRBD1 (6 bases). V was shortened by 11 bases and J by 0 bases, with 11 bases between the two germline ends. The CDR3 is 13 residues long. The germline gives CDR1 MNHEY, CDR2 SMNVEV (reference sequence). The CDR3 spells CAVGQNSNQPQHF. The CDR3 DNA sequence: TGTGCCGTTGGACAGAATAGCAATCAGCCCCAGCATTTT.

The rearrangement joins TRBV11-2 to TRBJ2-7; D is possibly TRBD1 (5 bases). This CDR3 contains 14 residues. Trimming pared 8 bases from V and 0 bases from J, leaving 14 bases between. Germline-derived CDR1 and CDR2 are SGHAT and FQNNGV. The CDR3 DNA reads as TGTGCCAGCGGTCCAGGGCTTTTCTCCTACGAGCAGTACTTC. Encoded protein: CASGPGLFSYEQYF. Full variable domain (outside the CDR3, taken from reference TRBV11-2 and TRBJ2-7): EAGVAQSPRYKIIEKRQSVAFWCNPISGHATLYWYQQILGQGPKLLIQFQNNGVVDDSQLPKDRFSAERLKGVDSTLKIQPAKLEDSAVYLCASGPGLFSYEQYFGPGTRLTVT.

The rearrangement uses TRBV7-9 and TRBJ2-3; D remains unclear. Germline CDR1 is SEHNR and CDR2 is FQNEAQ (reference sequence). V was cut by 5 bases and J by 1 base, with 16 bases left in between. The CDR3 runs 16 residues. As DNA, the CDR3 is TGTGCCAGCAGCCCAAAAAGCACAGCTCGCACAGATACGCAGTATTTT. Its protein is CASSPKSTARTDTQYF.

This clone has a single count. The V call is TRBV11-2, the J call TRBJ2-7; D not resolved. The V gene lost 6 bases and the J gene lost 1 base, with 16 bases spanning the gap. Germline values: CDR1 SGHAT, CDR2 FQNNGV. This CDR3 has 15 residues. The DNA for the CDR3 is TGTGCCAGCAGGACCATCGGGTCCATTTCCTACGAGCAGTACTTC. Its protein is CASRTIGSISYEQYF.

In this sample, this clone turned up a few times. The chain employs TRBV27 and TRBJ1-4, with D maybe TRBD1 (6 bases). The CDR3 has 14 residues. Trimming removed 8 bases from V and 7 bases from J, with 17 bases in between. Germline V gives CDR1 MNHEY, CDR2 SMNVEV (reference sequence). Here the CDR3 DNA reads TGTGCCAGCGGGAGGGGGGCGAAGACTGAAAAACTGTTTTTT. Translating it yields CASGRGAKTEKLFF. The full variable domain, completed using reference TRBV27 and TRBJ1-4, is EAQVTQNPRYLITVTGKKLTVTCSQNMNHEYMSWYRQDPGLGLRQIYYSMNVEVTDKGDVPEGYKVSRKEKRNFPLILESPSPNQTSLYFCASGRGAKTEKLFFGSGTQLSVL.

This chain connects TRBV6-1 to TRBJ2-4; tentatively, D is TRBD1 or TRBD2 (5 bases each). V was shortened by 1 base and J by 11 bases, with 12 bases between the two germline ends. This CDR3 is 13 amino acids long. Germline CDR1 reads MNHNS; CDR2 reads SASEGT. The CDR3 loop reads CASSEGGFAFQYF. DNA of the CDR3: TGTGCCAGCAGTGAAGGGGGGTTCGCATTTCAGTACTTC.

This clone was counted once. The chain couples TRBV5-1 to TRBJ2-1; 8 bases line up with TRBD1. The CDR3 is made up of 16 amino acids. CDR1 is SGHRS, CDR2 YFSETQ, per germline. With V trimmed by 4 bases and J by 2 bases, 8 bases remained unmatched. CDR3 in DNA: TGCGCCAGCAGCGCGGGTGGACAGGGTCCCTACAATGAGCAGTTCTTC. Residues: CASSAGGQGPYNEQFF.

The J gene is TRBJ1-1, the V gene TRBV6-1; D is perhaps TRBD1 (6 bases). Germline V gives CDR1 MNHNS, CDR2 SASEGT. The CDR3 is made up of 14 amino acids. With 5 bases removed from V and 0 bases from J, the gap between germline ends came to 10 bases. This CDR3 is CASSPRTVNTEAFF. The CDR3 nucleotides read TGTGCCAGCAGTCCCCGGACAGTGAACACTGAAGCTTTCTTT.

The chain employs TRBV6-1 and TRBJ1-2; tentatively, D is TRBD1 (5 bases). This CDR3 is 17 amino acids long. Between the trimmed V and J ends, which lost 2 bases and 6 bases, there was a span of 22 bases. Germline loops: CDR1 MNHNS, CDR2 SASEGT. As DNA, the CDR3 is TGTGCCAGCAGTGAATGGGGGGTCGGCAGGGTATTGGATGGCTACACCTTC. This codes for CASSEWGVGRVLDGYTF.

This clone occurred many times. This chain links TRBV7-3 with TRBJ2-3; 8 positions match TRBD2. The ends lost 5 bases at V and 1 base at J; junction bases unmatched: 5. This CDR3 spans 15 amino acids. Germline V gene sequence: CDR1 SGHTA, CDR2 FQGTGA. The chain's CDR3 is CASSQKLAGTDTQYF. The CDR3, as DNA: TGTGCCAGCAGCCAAAAACTAGCGGGCACAGATACGCAGTATTTT.

This chain connects TRBV28 to TRBJ2-7; D may correspond to TRBD1 or TRBD2 (5 bases each). The germline CDR1 and CDR2 sequences are MDHEN and SYDVKM. The CDR3 length is 14 residues. With 6 bases removed from V and 3 bases from J, the gap between germline ends came to 15 bases. The CDR3 sequence is CASSPSGPHYEQYF. CDR3 nucleotides: TGTGCCAGCAGCCCCTCGGGACCCCACTACGAGCAGTACTTC.

This clone was detected once. V and J are TRBV2 and TRBJ2-5, with TRBD1 identical over 7 bases. Looked up from germline, CDR1 is SNHLY and CDR2 is FYNNEI. This CDR3 has 13 amino acids. Trimming removed 6 bases from V and 4 bases from J; junction bases left unmatched: 5. The CDR3 DNA reads as TGTGCCAGCAGACTTACAGGGGTAGAGACCCAGTACTTC. Translating it yields CASRLTGVETQYF.

V and J are TRBV19 and TRBJ1-2, with TRBD1 matching over 7 bases. Germline CDR1 and CDR2: LNHDA and SQIVND (reference sequence). V was clipped by 6 bases and J by 6 bases; unmatched bases: 7. The CDR3 is made up of 13 amino acids. CDR3 loop: CASRRDSRDGYTF. CDR3 DNA: TGTGCCAGTAGGCGGGACAGTCGAGATGGCTACACCTTC.

This clone was detected a few times. The rearrangement joins TRBV2 to TRBJ2-1, with 8 bases identical to TRBD1. Trimming cost V 5 bases and J 1 base; bases outside gene matches: 7. The length of the CDR3 is 16 residues. CDR1 is SNHLY, CDR2 FYNNEI, per germline. The CDR3 bases are TGTGCCAGCAGTTCTCGGACAGGGAGGTCCTACAATGAGCAGTTCTTC. Residues: CASSSRTGRSYNEQFF.

The chain uses TRBV6-5 and TRBJ2-7; 8 nucleotides line up with TRBD2. CDR3 length equals 14 residues. The V gene end was trimmed by 6 bases and the J gene end by 3 bases; junction bases not matched to a gene: 7. CDR1 MNHEY and CDR2 SVGAGI come from the germline V gene. The CDR3 region has the DNA TGTGCCAGCAGCCGAGCGGGAGAGGACTACGAGCAGTACTTC. It encodes CASSRAGEDYEQYF.

This clone was counted only a few times. This rearrangement joins TRBV21-1 to TRBJ1-3; the D call in the table, TRBD1, was not verified against the DNA. TRBV21-1 is a pseudogene segment. This CDR3 has 15 amino acids. The CDR3 nucleotides read TGTGCCAGCAGCAAAGGGCGAAGACAAGGAAACACCATATATTTT. Protein sequence: CASSKGRRQGNTIYF.

The gene calls are TRBV25-1 and TRBJ1-5, with TRBD1 as a possible D gene (6 bases). CDR1 is MGHDK, CDR2 SYGVNS, per germline. The CDR3 length is 15 residues. V dropped 7 bases and J dropped 4 bases, with 17 bases sitting between them. CDR3 nucleotides: TGTGCCAGCACTCCCTCGGGGAGGGGGAATCAGCCCCAGCATTTT. It codes for CASTPSGRGNQPQHF.